The subject of this entry is one T cell receptor beta chain. Time point specified: recipient sample about 28 days before transplant, after cytoreduction. These data originate in a study of T cell clonotyping in hematopoietic cell transplantation. The data were produced by immunoSEQ multiplex PCR, yet TCRdb's version contains in-frame clones alone and is incomplete. The sample lists tens of thousands of clones, about 96% occurring once. The CDR3 length is 13 residues. The V gene's germline CDR1 is SQVTM and CDR2 ANQGSEA. Trimming took off 4 bases at V and 6 bases at J, with 14 bases between the two ends.

The material sequenced was peripheral blood mononuclear cells, taken before stem cell transplant. This TCR came from a woman in her 50s with acute myeloid leukemia. Some clones in this sample may be carry-over from other donors' samples. J is TRBJ2-3 and V is TRBV29-1, with D maybe TRBD2 (5 bases). CDR3 bases: TGCAGCGTTGTACTCCGGGGAGCGGATACGCAGTATTTT. Translation: CSVVLRGADTQYF.